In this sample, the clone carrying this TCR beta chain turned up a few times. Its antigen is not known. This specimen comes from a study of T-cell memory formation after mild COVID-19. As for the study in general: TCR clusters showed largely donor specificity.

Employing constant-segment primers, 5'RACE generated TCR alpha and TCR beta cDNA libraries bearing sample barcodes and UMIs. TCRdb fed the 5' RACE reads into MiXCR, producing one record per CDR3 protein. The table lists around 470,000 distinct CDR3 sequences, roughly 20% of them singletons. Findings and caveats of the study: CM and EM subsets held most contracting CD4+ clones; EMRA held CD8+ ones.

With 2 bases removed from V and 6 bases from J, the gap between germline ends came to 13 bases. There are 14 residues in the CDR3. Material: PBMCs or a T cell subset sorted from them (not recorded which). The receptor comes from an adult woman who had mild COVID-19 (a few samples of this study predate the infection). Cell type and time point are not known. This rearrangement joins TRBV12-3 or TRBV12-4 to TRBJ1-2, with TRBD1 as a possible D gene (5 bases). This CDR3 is CASSLFGRVDGYTF. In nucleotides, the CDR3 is TGTGCCAGCAGTTTATTCGGCAGGGTGGATGGCTACACCTTC.